Below, 31 T cell receptor beta chains from the same sample are listed, as sequenced in a study of blood T cell repertoires in COVID-19. Clones were read by immunoSEQ multiplex PCR, and TCRdb kept only the in-frame ones, dropping some. The data contain about 170,000 clones, roughly 90% of them singletons. What was sequenced was peripheral blood. The receptors were sampled from a man younger than 45 with COVID-19, enrolled during active disease.

The CDR3 nucleotides are TGTGCCAGCAGTGCGACTACTCAAAGAAGGGAGCTGTTTTTT. Protein sequence: CASSATTQRRELFF. J is TRBJ2-2 and V is TRBV25-1; tentative D call: TRBD2 (5 bases). The CDR3 is made up of 14 amino acids. Germline V CDR1 and CDR2: MGHDK, SYGVNS. The V gene lost 4 bases and the J gene lost 9 bases, with 15 bases spanning the gap.

The chain combines TRBV10-3 with TRBJ1-1; TRBD1 aligns across 8 bases. The germline V gene encodes CDR1 ENHRY and CDR2 SYGVKD. V lost 7 bases and J lost 1; bases outside the gene matches: 2. The CDR3 is made up of 13 amino acids. DNA of the CDR3: TGTGCCATCAAGACAGGGGCGAACACTGAAGCTTTCTTT. It codes for CAIKTGANTEAFF.

The rearrangement uses TRBV5-5 and TRBJ1-5; TRBD1 agrees at 7 bases. Germline CDR1 reads SGHKS; CDR2 reads YYEKEE (reference sequence). The CDR3 spans 17 residues. The junction had 7 bases not matched to a gene; V was cut back by 0 bases and J by 1 base. For the CDR3, the DNA is TGTGCCAGCAGCTTGGTCTGGGCAGGGGGAAGCAATCAGCCCCAGCATTTT. It specifies CASSLVWAGGSNQPQHF.

V usage is TRBV3-1 (or the pseudogene TRBV3-2) and J usage is TRBJ1-2, with a possible D match to TRBD1 (6 bases). Between the trimmed V and J ends, which lost 0 bases and 5 bases, there was a span of 13 bases. The CDR3 contains 15 residues. Germline V CDR1 and CDR2: LGHDT, YNNKEL (reference sequence). CDR3 sequence reads: CASSQDVRGGYGYTF. CDR3 nucleotides: TGTGCCAGCAGCCAAGATGTTAGGGGGGGGTATGGCTACACCTTC.

The chain has TRBV7-9 and TRBJ1-3, with D hard to call. The CDR3 is 15 residues long. The V end was cut by 5 bases, the J end by 0 bases, with 11 bases between. Germline CDR1 and CDR2: SEHNR and FQNEAQ (reference sequence). The CDR3 here is CASSPGLISGNTIYF. The CDR3, as DNA: TGTGCCAGCAGCCCCGGACTGATCTCTGGAAACACCATATATTTT. Drawing the rest from reference TRBV7-9 and TRBJ1-3, the complete variable domain is DTGVSQNPRHKITKRGQNVTFRCDPISEHNRLYWYRQTLGQGPEFLTYFQNEAQLEKSRLLSDRFSAERPKGSFSTLEIQRTEQGDSAMYLCASSPGLISGNTIYFGEGSWLTVV.

The chain is built from TRBV14 and TRBJ2-7; TRBD1 might be the D (5 bases). Germline CDR1 is SGHDN and CDR2 is FVKESK. The CDR3 covers 15 residues. Between the trimmed V and J ends, which lost 4 bases and 1 base, there was a span of 14 bases. DNA of the CDR3: TGTGCCAGCAGCCCCGGTGGGGCCCTATCCTACGAGCAGTACTTC. This encodes CASSPGGALSYEQYF.

The rearrangement links TRBV7-2 to TRBJ1-1, with D tentatively TRBD1 (5 bases). The CDR3 is 15 amino acids. Trimming took 2 bases from V and 8 from J, leaving 18 bases between them. Germline CDR1 SGHTA, CDR2 FQGNSA. DNA of the CDR3: TGTGCCAGCAGCTTATCCCCGACCGGGGGGAGGGAAGCTTTCTTT. The encoded protein is CASSLSPTGGREAFF.

CDR3 residues: CASSLSQPQHF. CDR3 coding DNA: TGTGCCAGCAGCTTGTCACAGCCCCAGCATTTT. The chain recombines TRBV5-8 with TRBJ1-5; D remains ambiguous. CDR1 SGHTS and CDR2 YDEGEE come from the germline V gene. The CDR3 extends over 11 amino acids. V was clipped by 1 base and J by 7 bases, with 3 bases between them.

A word on this clone: The DNA is omitted, as the CDR3 cannot be located on it reliably, and the CDR3 follows TCRdb's listing. The gene calls are TRBV7-2 and TRBJ2-5; the D call TRBD1 from the table was never checked on the DNA. The CDR3 adds up to 16 amino acids, both ends counted. Germline V lookup: CDR1 SGHTA, CDR2 FQGNSA. CDR3 in amino acids: CASSFGPGQGQETQYF.

V usage is TRBV19 and J usage is TRBJ2-5; possible D gene TRBD2, 5 bases. The CDR3 spans 13 residues. Germline V lookup: CDR1 LNHDA, CDR2 SQIVND (reference sequence). Trimming pared 4 bases from V and 1 base from J, leaving 7 bases between. The CDR3 bases are TGTGCCAGTAGTAAGGAGGTCCAAGAGACCCAGTACTTC. Translated: CASSKEVQETQYF.

The V and J genes are TRBV7-9 and TRBJ2-3; D may be TRBD1 (6 bases). V was trimmed by 3 bases and J by 1 base, leaving 14 bases between them. CDR1 is SEHNR, CDR2 FQNEAQ, per germline (reference sequence). This CDR3 has 16 amino acids. The chain's CDR3 is CASSFGVGAGTDTQYF. The CDR3 DNA reads TGTGCCAGCAGCTTTGGTGTGGGGGCTGGCACAGATACGCAGTATTTT.

The chain has TRBV7-9 and TRBJ2-3; D is ambiguous. The CDR3 spans 13 residues. Trimming stripped 0 bases from V and 4 bases from J, with 5 bases between. CDR1 and CDR2 (germline): SEHNR, FQNEAQ (reference sequence). The CDR3 DNA reads TGTGCCAGCAGCTTAGCGGAGCCAGATACGCAGTATTTT. As protein: CASSLAEPDTQYF.

The chain is built from TRBV4-2 and TRBJ1-4; D may be TRBD1 (5 bases). The germline CDR1 and CDR2 sequences are LGHNA and YNFKEQ. V was clipped by 0 bases and J by 8 bases, with 10 bases between them. CDR3 length: 14 amino acids. CDR3: CASSQEGGREKLFF. CDR3 DNA: TGTGCCAGCAGCCAAGAGGGGGGTAGGGAAAAACTGTTTTTT.

V gene TRBV6-2 or TRBV6-3 combines with J gene TRBJ1-3, with D perhaps matching TRBD1 (5 bases). Trimming left V 0 bases short and J 0 bases short, with 9 bases between. The CDR3 has 16 residues. CDR1 MNHEY and CDR2 SVGEGT come from the germline V gene. The CDR3 loop is CASSYSRQHSGNTIYF. In nucleotides, the CDR3 is TGTGCCAGCAGTTACTCGCGACAGCACTCTGGAAACACCATATATTTT.

The V gene is TRBV28, the J gene TRBJ1-1; unclear D gene. The CDR3 is made up of 15 amino acids. Trimming removed 6 bases at V and 0 bases at J, with 14 bases between. Germline-derived CDR1 and CDR2 are MDHEN and SYDVKM. CDR3 loop: CASSVGTAMNTEAFF. CDR3 bases: TGTGCCAGCAGCGTCGGTACAGCTATGAACACTGAAGCTTTCTTT.

CDR3 DNA: TGTGCCAGCAGCTTTTCAGGGGAGACTAATGAAAAACTGTTTTTT. Translating it yields CASSFSGETNEKLFF. The chain couples TRBV7-9 to TRBJ1-4; TRBD1 might be the D (6 bases). V was cut by 3 bases and J by 2 bases, with 10 bases left in between. Per germline, CDR1 SEHNR and CDR2 FQNEAQ (reference sequence). The CDR3 consists of 15 residues.

This clone was counted once. V is TRBV18 and J is TRBJ2-3; 8 bases fit TRBD1. Germline-derived CDR1 and CDR2 are KGHSH and LQKENI. V gave up 3 bases and J gave up 0 bases; unmatched junction bases: 14. This CDR3 contains 19 residues. CDR3 amino acids: CASSPSELGWDRSTDTQYF. The CDR3 DNA reads as TGTGCCAGCTCACCCTCCGAACTTGGATGGGACAGGAGCACAGATACGCAGTATTTT.

V gene TRBV27 combines with J gene TRBJ1-2, with 9 bases aligning to TRBD1. The CDR3 spans 13 residues. V dropped 6 bases and J dropped 7; count of bases not matched to a gene: 6. In germline, CDR1 is MNHEY, CDR2 SMNVEV (reference sequence). Here the CDR3 reads CASSQATGGGYTF. The CDR3 region has the DNA TGTGCCAGCAGCCAAGCGACAGGGGGTGGCTACACCTTC.

J is TRBJ2-1 and V is TRBV19; 7 bases agree with TRBD2. The CDR3 has 15 residues. Per germline, CDR1 LNHDA and CDR2 SQIVND (reference sequence). After removal of 9 bases from V and 0 bases from J, the junction contained 8 bases not matched to a gene. Here the CDR3 reads CASRRTSASYNEQFF. CDR3 DNA sequence: TGTGCCAGCCGACGAACTAGCGCCTCCTACAATGAGCAGTTCTTC.

V is TRBV30 and J is TRBJ2-7; 7 bases are a match to TRBD2. The V gene end was trimmed by 7 bases and the J gene end by 4 bases; junction bases not matched to a gene: 13. The germline V gene encodes CDR1 GTSNPN and CDR2 SVGIG (reference sequence). This CDR3 spans 14 amino acids. CDR3 sequence reads: CAYRFLAGAYEQYF. In DNA, the CDR3 is TGTGCCTACCGATTTTTGGCGGGAGCATACGAGCAGTACTTC.

V and J are TRBV6-5 and TRBJ1-2; D is unclear. The CDR3 totals 12 residues. Trimming pared 2 bases from V and 7 bases from J, leaving 8 bases between. Looked up from germline, CDR1 is MNHEY and CDR2 is SVGAGI. In nucleotides, the CDR3 is TGTGCCAGCAGTTACGGGCAGGCTGGCTACACCTTC. This gives the protein CASSYGQAGYTF.

This clone appeared once. The chain has TRBV28 and TRBJ2-1; 11 bases agree with TRBD2. The CDR3 contains 15 residues. In germline, CDR1 is MDHEN, CDR2 SYDVKM. V shed 6 bases, J shed 4 bases, and the junction held 5 bases outside the gene matches. The CDR3 DNA reads TGTGCCAGCAGGGACCTAGCGGGAGGTTACAATGAGCAGTTCTTC. Translation: CASRDLAGGYNEQFF.

This clone is a singleton in its sample. V and J are TRBV10-3 and TRBJ2-7; TRBD1 agrees at 7 bases. This CDR3 comprises 15 residues. Trimming removed 8 bases from V and 0 bases from J; junction bases left unmatched: 10. Germline loops: CDR1 ENHRY, CDR2 SYGVKD. Here the CDR3 DNA reads TGTGCCATCCGGTGGTCGACAGGGAACTCCTACGAGCAGTACTTC. Its translation: CAIRWSTGNSYEQYF.

The chain links TRBV24-1 to TRBJ2-7; 9 bases agree with TRBD1. The CDR3 runs to 14 residues. The germline CDR1 and CDR2 sequences are KGHDR and SFDVKD. The V gene end was trimmed by 4 bases and the J gene end by 7 bases; junction bases not matched to a gene: 7. The DNA of the CDR3 is TGTGCCACCAGTGACCCCGGGACAGGGTGGGAGCAGTACTTC. This gives the protein CATSDPGTGWEQYF.

The chain links TRBV28 to TRBJ1-5; D unclear. Germline CDR1 reads MDHEN; CDR2 reads SYDVKM. Trimming removed 5 bases from V and 0 bases from J, with 17 bases in between. CDR3 size: 17 residues. DNA of the CDR3: TGTGCCAGCAGTCTGAGAGGCCCCTTCACTAGCAATCAGCCCCAGCATTTT. This gives the protein CASSLRGPFTSNQPQHF.

J is TRBJ2-2 and V is TRBV6-5, with D perhaps matching TRBD1 (6 bases). The CDR3 is made up of 15 amino acids. Between the trimmed V and J ends, which lost 5 bases and 5 bases, there was a span of 15 bases. Germline V gives CDR1 MNHEY, CDR2 SVGAGI. The DNA of the CDR3 is TGTGCCAGCAGTATACAGGAAAGGGGGACCGGGGAGCTGTTTTTT. Translated, it gives CASSIQERGTGELFF.

The gene calls are TRBV19 and TRBJ1-2; D ambiguous. Germline V gene data show CDR1 as LNHDA and CDR2 as SQIVND (reference sequence). This CDR3 has 11 amino acids. V was shortened by 5 bases and J by 8 bases, with 9 bases between the two germline ends. CDR3 DNA sequence: TGTGCCAGTAGTTGGACGGGGGGCTACACCTTC. Its protein product is CASSWTGGYTF. Supplemented by reference TRBV19 and TRBJ1-2, the full variable domain reads DGGITQSPKYLFRKEGQNVTLSCEQNLNHDAMYWYRQDPGQGLRLIYYSQIVNDFQKGDIAEGYSVSREKKESFPLTVTSAQKNPTAFYLCASSWTGGYTFGSGTRLTVV.

The chain combines TRBV25-1 with TRBJ2-5; 7 bases are a match to TRBD2. Trimming at V came to 6 bases and at J to 5 bases, leaving 6 bases not matched to a gene. Per the germline V gene, CDR1 is MGHDK and CDR2 is SYGVNS. CDR3 length: 13 amino acids. DNA for the CDR3: TGTGCCAGCAGAGGAGCGGGGTGGGAGACCCAGTACTTC. Amino acids: CASRGAGWETQYF.

This clone was seen just once. This chain joins TRBV7-2 and TRBJ2-3; D is possibly TRBD1 (5 bases). The CDR3 sequence is 16 residues long. V was clipped by 2 bases and J by 0 bases, with 12 bases between them. In germline, CDR1 is SGHTA, CDR2 FQGNSA. The CDR3 DNA reads TGTGCCAGCAGCTTACAGGGCGGACCTAGCACAGATACGCAGTATTTT. Translating it yields CASSLQGGPSTDTQYF.

This CDR3 reads CASSQEEGRGYGYTF. The CDR3 DNA sequence: TGTGCCAGCAGCCAAGAGGAGGGTCGGGGCTACGGCTACACCTTC. The chain combines TRBV4-2 with TRBJ1-2; possible D gene TRBD1, 5 bases. The V and J ends lost 0 bases and 8 bases respectively, with 16 bases between them. CDR3 length equals 15 residues. Looked up from germline, CDR1 is LGHNA and CDR2 is YNFKEQ.

V gene TRBV11-3 combines with J gene TRBJ1-1, with a possible D match to TRBD1 (5 bases). Germline V CDR1 and CDR2: SGHNT, YENEEA. CDR3 length: 14 residues. The V gene lost 4 bases and the J gene lost 10 bases, with 19 bases spanning the gap. Here the CDR3 DNA reads TGTGCCAGCAGCTCCTCTGCACAGTCAAGGGGAGCTTTCTTT. It encodes CASSSSAQSRGAFF.